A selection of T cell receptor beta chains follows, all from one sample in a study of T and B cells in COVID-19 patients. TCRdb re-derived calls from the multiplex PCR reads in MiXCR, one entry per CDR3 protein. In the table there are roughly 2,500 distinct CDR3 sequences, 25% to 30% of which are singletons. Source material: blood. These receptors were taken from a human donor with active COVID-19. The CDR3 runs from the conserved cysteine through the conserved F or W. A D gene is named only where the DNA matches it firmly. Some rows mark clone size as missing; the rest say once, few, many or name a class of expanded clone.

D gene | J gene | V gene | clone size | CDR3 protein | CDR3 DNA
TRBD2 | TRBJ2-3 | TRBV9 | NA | CASSVREGQTDTQYF | TGTGCCAGCAGCGTCCGGGAGGGCCAAACAGATACGCAGTATTTT
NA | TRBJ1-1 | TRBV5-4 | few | CASSLEGSGGTEAFF | TGTGCCAGCAGCTTAGAGGGGAGCGGGGGGACTGAAGCTTTCTTT
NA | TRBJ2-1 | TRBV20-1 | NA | CSARDPNLRDAGQFF | TGCAGTGCTAGAGACCCAAACCTCCGGGACGCCGGGCAGTTCTTC
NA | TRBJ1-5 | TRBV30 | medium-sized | CAWSILGSGNQPQHF | TGTGCCTGGAGCATTCTAGGGTCGGGCAATCAGCCCCAGCATTTT
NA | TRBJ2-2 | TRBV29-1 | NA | CSARPGTTNTKELFF | TGCAGCGCGAGGCCCGGGACAACGAACACCAAGGAGCTGTTTTTT
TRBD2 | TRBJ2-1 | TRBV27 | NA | CASSLGLAGGREQFF | TGTGCCAGCAGTTTAGGGCTAGCGGGAGGAAGAGAGCAGTTCTTC
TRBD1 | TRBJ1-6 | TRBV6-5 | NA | CASRRTGSRVSPLHF | TGTGCCAGCAGGCGGACAGGGAGTAGGGTTTCACCCCTCCACTTT
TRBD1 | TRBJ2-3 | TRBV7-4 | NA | CASSSQGARTDTQYF | TGTGCCAGCAGCTCGCAGGGGGCAAGGACAGATACGCAGTATTTT
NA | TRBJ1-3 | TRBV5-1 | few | CASKEAGIPGSYGNTIYF | TGCGCCAGCAAAGAGGCAGGGATCCCCGGGAGTTATGGAAACACCATATATTTT
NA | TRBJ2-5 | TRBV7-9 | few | CASSPDSGTQYF | TGTGCCAGCAGCCCAGACAGCGGGACCCAGTACTTC
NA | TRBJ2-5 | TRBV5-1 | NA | CASSAQETQYF | TGCGCCAGCAGCGCGCAAGAGACCCAGTACTTC
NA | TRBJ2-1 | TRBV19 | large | CATRDIGNNEQFF | TGTGCCACTAGGGACATCGGCAACAATGAGCAGTTCTTC
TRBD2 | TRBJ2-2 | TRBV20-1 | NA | CSAYSGGASWELFF | TGCAGTGCCTATAGCGGGGGGGCTTCCTGGGAGCTGTTTTTT
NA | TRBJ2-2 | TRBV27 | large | CASSVDGNTGELFF | TGTGCCAGCAGTGTGGACGGGAACACCGGGGAGCTGTTTTTT
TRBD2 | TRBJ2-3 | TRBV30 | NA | CAWRRTSGNTDTQYF | TGTGCCTGGAGAAGGACTAGCGGGAACACAGATACGCAGTATTTT
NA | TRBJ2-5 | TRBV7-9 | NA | CASSLVGQETQYF | TGTGCCAGCTCTTTAGTCGGACAAGAGACCCAGTACTTC
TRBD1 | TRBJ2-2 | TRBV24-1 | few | CATSEFRGPGELFF | TGTGCCACCAGTGAGTTCAGGGGGCCCGGGGAGCTGTTTTTT